Listed below are T cell receptor beta chains from one sample, sequenced in a study of blood T cell repertoires in COVID-19. Sequenced by immunoSEQ multiplex PCR; TCRdb stores in-frame clones only, minus some. The sample records around 140,000 clones, around nine tenths being singletons. The sequenced material came from peripheral blood. The receptors derive from a man aged 70 or older with active COVID-19. Each CDR3 is given with its conserved first and last residue. A D gene is named only where the DNA matches it firmly. Rows give clone size only sometimes, using once, few, many, or a class for an expanded clone.

>TRBJ1-5|TRBD1|-|TRBV3-1/TRBV3-2
TGTGCCAGCAGCCAAGCTCGGGACAGGGGAAGAAATCAGCCCCAGCATTTT
CASSQARDRGRNQPQHF
>TRBJ2-2|TRBD2|-|TRBV12-3/TRBV12-4
TGTGCCAGCCTAGCGGCGAACACCGGGGAGCTGTTTTTT
CASLAANTGELFF
>TRBJ1-1|-|-|TRBV7-2
TGTGCCAGCAGCTTACAGATCACTGAAGCTTTCTTT
CASSLQITEAFF
>TRBJ2-3|TRBD1|-|TRBV27
TGTGCCAGCACCCGGGACAGGGGGCGAGATACGCAGTATTTT
CASTRDRGRDTQYF
>TRBJ2-2|-|-|TRBV28
TGTGCCAGCAGTTTCCCCCGTTACACCGGGGAGCTGTTTTTT
CASSFPRYTGELFF
>TRBJ1-1|-|-|TRBV19
TGTGCCAGTAGTATCGGCGGTATGAACACTGAAGCTTTCTTT
CASSIGGMNTEAFF
>TRBJ1-5|-|-|TRBV30
TGTGCCTGGAGTGACGGGGAACGTCAGCCCCAGCATTTT
CAWSDGERQPQHF
>TRBJ2-7|-|-|TRBV30
TGTGCCTCCGGGAAGGGAGGGCAGGGGCTCAACGAGCAGTACTTC
CASGKGGQGLNEQYF
>TRBJ1-4|TRBD1|-|TRBV29-1
TGCAGCGCTGGGACAGGGGGTGAAAAACTGTTTTTT
CSAGTGGEKLFF
>TRBJ1-6|-|-|TRBV30
TGTGCCTGGAGTGTACTGGGAGCCACCTATAATTCACCCCTCCACTTT
CAWSVLGATYNSPLHF
>TRBJ2-3|-|-|TRBV4-3
TGCGCCAGCAGCCAAGATCGAGTGTCCGGGGGAGATACGCAGTATTTT
CASSQDRVSGGDTQYF
>TRBJ2-1|TRBD1|-|TRBV7-3
TGTGCCAGCACCCCGGACAGGGTCGTAAATGAGCAGTTCTTC
CASTPDRVVNEQFF
>TRBJ2-1|-|-|TRBV7-3
TGTGCCAGCAGCTCCTTAGCGGCTTCCTACAATGAGCAGTTCTTC
CASSSLAASYNEQFF
>TRBJ2-7|TRBD2|-|TRBV25-1
TGTGCCAGCAGTGACGGGACTAGGCCCGAGCAGTACTTC
CASSDGTRPEQYF
>TRBJ2-7|TRBD2|-|TRBV28
TGTGCCAGCACCGGACCGGGGGGCTACGAGCAGTACTTC
CASTGPGGYEQYF
>TRBJ2-5|-|-|TRBV24-1
TGTGCCACCAGTGACGGCCGACAGTTCCCTCAAGAGACCCAGTACTTC
CATSDGRQFPQETQYF
>TRBJ2-3|TRBD1|-|TRBV7-9
TGTGCCAGCAGCAAAACTCGACGACAGGGGGTCACAGATACGCAGTATTTT
CASSKTRRQGVTDTQYF
>TRBJ1-3|-|-|TRBV5-1
TGCGCCAGCAGTTCCGGGACACAGAACTCTGGAAACACCATATATTTT
CASSSGTQNSGNTIYF
>TRBJ1-5|TRBD1|-|TRBV7-2
TGTGCCAGCAGCGCCGGGACAGGGGGTCGGCAATGGCAGCCCCAGCATTTT
CASSAGTGGRQWQPQHF
>TRBJ2-7|-|-|TRBV2
TGTGCCAGCGTTAATCCTAGGGGTGACTACGAGCAGTACTTC
CASVNPRGDYEQYF
>TRBJ2-5|-|-|TRBV24-1
TGTGCCACCAGTGAGGCCACGGAGACCCAGTACTTC
CATSEATETQYF
>TRBJ2-2|TRBD2|-|TRBV11-2
TGTGCCAGCAGCTTTAGAGTAGCGGGAACGGCGAACACCGGGGAGCTGTTTTTT
CASSFRVAGTANTGELFF
>TRBJ1-1|-|-|TRBV4-1
TGCGCCAGCAGCCAAGACGGGGTGGTCACTGAAGCTTTCTTT
CASSQDGVVTEAFF
>TRBJ1-2|TRBD1|once|TRBV20-1
TGCAGTCCGGACAGGGCATATGGCTACACCTTC
CSPDRAYGYTF
>TRBJ2-6|TRBD1|-|TRBV4-1
TGCGCCAGCAGCCCTGGGACAGGGGAGTCTGGGGCCAACGTCCTGACTTTC
CASSPGTGESGANVLTF
>TRBJ1-2|-|-|TRBV10-3
TGTGCCATCAGTGAATTAGGGGCCAACTATGGCTACACCTTC
CAISELGANYGYTF
>TRBJ1-5|-|-|TRBV6-1
TGTGCCAGCAGTGAAAAACCTAACGCTAGCAATCAGCCCCAGCATTTT
CASSEKPNASNQPQHF
>TRBJ2-1|-|-|TRBV6-6
TGTGCCAGCAGTTCCCTCGGGACAAACCCCAATGAGCAGTTCTTC
CASSSLGTNPNEQFF
>TRBJ1-5|TRBD1|-|TRBV18
TGTGCCAGCTCACCGGACAGGGAAGGTCAGCCCCAGCATTTT
CASSPDREGQPQHF
>TRBJ1-3|-|once|TRBV24-1
TGTGCCACCAGTAGCCCAGGGGATGGAAACACCATATATTTT
CATSSPGDGNTIYF
>TRBJ2-7|-|few|TRBV27
TGTGCCAGCAGTCCAGGTGTTATGACCTACGAGCAGTACTTC
CASSPGVMTYEQYF
>TRBJ2-7|TRBD1|few|TRBV5-4
TGTGCCAGCAGCGGGACAGGGAGGGGGAACTACGAGCAGTACTTC
CASSGTGRGNYEQYF
>TRBJ1-3|-|-|TRBV28
TGTGCCAGCAGTTCCCGTAACTCTGGAAACACCATATATTTT
CASSSRNSGNTIYF
>TRBJ2-7|TRBD1|-|TRBV7-2
TGTGCCAGCAGCTTAGCGCTAGGGGGCGGGTACGAGCAGTACTTC
CASSLALGGGYEQYF
>TRBJ2-7|-|-|TRBV18
TGTGCCAGCTCACCGTGGACAACACCCTACGAGCAGTACTTC
CASSPWTTPYEQYF
>TRBJ2-4|-|-|TRBV12-1
TGTGCCAGCAGCTCTAGCGGGAGAGGGAACATTCAGTACTTC
CASSSSGRGNIQYF
>TRBJ1-5|-|-|TRBV2
TGTGCCAGCAAACCGACAGAAATCGGCAATCAGCCCCAGCATTTT
CASKPTEIGNQPQHF
>TRBJ2-5|-|-|TRBV5-6
TGTGCCAGCAGCTTGGCTGGAGGAGAGACCCAGTACTTC
CASSLAGGETQYF
>TRBJ1-2|-|-|TRBV7-8
TGTGCCAGCAGCTTAGACGAGCGGGCAGGCTATGGCTACACCTTC
CASSLDERAGYGYTF
>TRBJ2-7|TRBD1|-|TRBV5-1
TGCGCCAGCAGCTTGGCGACCGGGACAGGGGGGAATGAGCAGTACTTC
CASSLATGTGGNEQYF
>TRBJ2-1|-|-|TRBV19
TGTGCCAGTCTAGAAAGAGGGAGGACCGGTGAGCAGTTCTTC
CASLERGRTGEQFF
>TRBJ2-5|-|-|TRBV7-9
TGTGCCAGCAGCCAAGACAGCCGCCAAGAGACCCAGTACTTC
CASSQDSRQETQYF
>TRBJ2-2|-|-|TRBV9
TGTGCCAGCAGCCCCTGGCGGCCCCAGAACACCGGGGAGCTGTTTTTT
CASSPWRPQNTGELFF
>TRBJ1-2|TRBD1|-|TRBV2
TGTGCCAGCAGTGTTATAGGACAGGGAGGATCCTATGGCTACACCTTC
CASSVIGQGGSYGYTF
>TRBJ1-1|-|-|TRBV28
TGTGCCAGCAGCGGGGAGGGAGACCTAAACACTGAAGCTTTCTTT
CASSGEGDLNTEAFF
>TRBJ2-7|-|once|TRBV27
TGTGCCAGCAGTTTATCAGGGGCCGGGTCCTACGAGCAGTACTTC
CASSLSGAGSYEQYF
>TRBJ2-5|-|-|TRBV6-5
TGTGCCAGCAGTTACAACAGGGATCAAGAGACCCAGTACTTC
CASSYNRDQETQYF
>TRBJ2-2|TRBD1|-|TRBV2
TGTGCCAGCAGTTCTAGGGGACAGAAGACCGGGGAGCTGTTTTTT
CASSSRGQKTGELFF
>TRBJ2-1|TRBD1|once|TRBV5-5
TGTGCCAGTCAGGGGGTTCAGGGGTCGGAGGCCTACAATGAGCAGTTCTTC
CASQGVQGSEAYNEQFF
>TRBJ1-1|-|-|TRBV12-3/TRBV12-4
TGTGCCAGCAGTTTACTTGGGCAGACTGAAGCTTTCTTT
CASSLLGQTEAFF